A single sample gave rise to the 26 T cell receptor beta chains below, sequenced in a study of T cells after yellow fever vaccination. TCRdb passed the 5' RACE reads through MiXCR, listing each CDR3 protein once. Of a few hundred thousand distinct CDR3 sequences listed, about a sixth were seen once; the top ten hold roughly 17%. The source material was PBMCs, sampled about 5 days after the first yellow fever vaccination. These receptors all stem from a man younger than 30 who received the YFV17D yellow fever vaccine.

CDR3 region: CASSYSVGDSNPNTGELFF. Here the CDR3 DNA reads TGTGCCAGCAGTTACTCGGTTGGGGACTCAAACCCGAACACCGGGGAGCTGTTTTTT. V is TRBV6-2 or TRBV6-3 and J is TRBJ2-2, with a possible D match to TRBD2 (6 bases). The CDR3 is 19 amino acids. With 0 bases removed from V and 0 bases from J, the gap between germline ends came to 17 bases. Looked up from germline, CDR1 is MNHEY and CDR2 is SVGEGT.

The chain has TRBV4-2 and TRBJ1-6; TRBD1 aligns across 10 bases. The ends lost 4 bases at V and 7 bases at J; junction bases unmatched: 7. Germline V gene lookup returns CDR1 LGHNA and CDR2 YNFKEQ. The CDR3 contains 16 residues. The CDR3 nucleotides read TGTGCCAGCAGCCGGGGACAGGGGAGGGCCAATTCACCCCTCCACTTT. Its protein product is CASSRGQGRANSPLHF.

The CDR3 bases are TGCGCCAGCAGCCAAGATCTGTCGGGACAGGGCCTGGGTGAGCAGTTCTTC. This codes for CASSQDLSGQGLGEQFF. The chain employs TRBV4-3 and TRBJ2-1; 9 bases agree with TRBD1. The CDR3 is 17 amino acids. CDR1 is LGHNA, CDR2 YSLEER, per germline. V gave up 0 bases and J gave up 9 bases; unmatched junction bases: 12.

This clonotype was counted ten times or more. This sequence joins TRBV20-1 and TRBJ2-5; D is ambiguous. CDR1 DFQATT and CDR2 SNEGSKA come from the germline V gene (reference sequence). The length of the CDR3 is 12 residues. V was shortened by 3 bases and J by 3 bases, with 8 bases between the two germline ends. This CDR3 reads CSASSQKETQYF. DNA for the CDR3: TGCAGTGCTAGTAGTCAGAAAGAGACCCAGTACTTC.

This clonotype was seen a single time. This chain links TRBV20-1 with TRBJ2-2, with D perhaps given as TRBD1 or TRBD2 (5 bases each). V was cut by 0 bases and J by 3 bases, with 17 bases left in between. The CDR3 is 17 amino acids. Germline V CDR1 and CDR2: DFQATT, SNEGSKA (reference sequence). The CDR3 reads CSARDGSRDLYTGELFF. In DNA form, the CDR3 reads TGCAGTGCTAGAGATGGGTCCCGGGACCTTTACACCGGGGAGCTGTTTTTT.

This chain joins TRBV10-3 and TRBJ2-6, with 9 bases matching TRBD1. The V gene's germline CDR1 is ENHRY and CDR2 SYGVKD. The junction had 4 bases not matched to a gene; V was cut back by 4 bases and J by 0 bases. The CDR3 contains 17 residues. The CDR3 spells CAISVQGADSGANVLTF. The CDR3 coding sequence is TGTGCCATCAGTGTACAGGGGGCCGACTCTGGGGCCAACGTCCTGACTTTC.

This clonotype turned up a few times. The chain couples TRBV7-2 to TRBJ2-1; 7 nucleotides line up with TRBD2. From germline, CDR1 is SGHTA and CDR2 FQGNSA. The CDR3 length is 17 residues. Trimming at V came to 3 bases and at J to 0 bases, leaving 8 bases not matched to a gene. The CDR3 region has the DNA TGTGCCAGCAGCTTCACGGGAGGAGCAGGCTCCTACAATGAGCAGTTCTTC. Translating gives CASSFTGGAGSYNEQFF.

This clonotype has more than one count but fewer than ten. V usage is TRBV27 and J usage is TRBJ1-6; no definite D call. Trimming left V 6 bases short and J 7 bases short, with 10 bases between. The CDR3 runs 13 residues. Germline V gene sequence: CDR1 MNHEY, CDR2 SMNVEV (reference sequence). The CDR3 protein is CASSRTENSPLHF. The DNA of the CDR3 is TGTGCCAGCAGCCGGACCGAGAATTCACCCCTCCACTTT.

This sequence joins TRBV12-3 or TRBV12-4 and TRBJ2-2; no clear D gene. The CDR3 has 13 residues. Trimming removed 5 bases at V and 7 bases at J, with 11 bases between. The CDR3 is CASSRDPGGELFF. As DNA, the CDR3 is TGTGCCAGCAGTCGAGATCCAGGCGGGGAGCTGTTTTTT.

The V and J genes are TRBV20-1 and TRBJ1-2; unclear D gene. Deletions cut 7 bases from V and 0 bases from J, with 12 bases between. There are 13 residues in the CDR3. CDR1 DFQATT and CDR2 SNEGSKA come from the germline V gene (reference sequence). CDR3 protein: CSVPSGANYGYTF. The CDR3 DNA is TGCAGTGTCCCCAGTGGGGCTAACTATGGCTACACCTTC.

This clonotype was seen a few times. The chain carries TRBV7-2 and TRBJ1-5, with a tentative D call TRBD1 (5 bases). CDR1 and CDR2 from the germline V gene are SGHTA and FQGNSA. The ends were cut back, 5 bases at V and 5 bases at J, with 10 bases in the middle. The CDR3 has 13 residues. The CDR3 loop is CASSEGSYQPQHF. The DNA for the CDR3 is TGTGCCAGCAGCGAGGGGTCATATCAGCCCCAGCATTTT.

V gene TRBV6-1 combines with J gene TRBJ1-1; D unclear. The CDR3 runs to 14 residues. Germline V gives CDR1 MNHNS, CDR2 SASEGT. V lost 5 bases, J lost 5 bases, and 15 bases lay in between. The CDR3 sequence is CASSTGVGGTEAFF. DNA for the CDR3: TGTGCCAGCAGTACCGGGGTCGGAGGAACTGAAGCTTTCTTT.

V and J are TRBV4-1 and TRBJ2-1; D remains ambiguous. This CDR3 spans 13 amino acids. V shed 0 bases and J shed 7 bases, with 7 bases lying between them. CDR1 and CDR2 (germline): MGHRA, YSYEKL. The CDR3 protein is CASSQDFGNEQFF. CDR3 in DNA: TGCGCCAGCAGCCAAGATTTTGGGAATGAGCAGTTCTTC.

The count of this clonotype is one. The V gene is TRBV3-1, the J gene TRBJ2-3; D is undetermined. The germline gives CDR1 LGHDT, CDR2 YNNKEL (reference sequence). V lost 8 bases and J 1 base, leaving 10 bases between the germline ends. The CDR3 extends over 13 amino acids. CDR3 loop: CASGDPGTDTQYF. Written as DNA, the CDR3 is TGTGCCAGCGGGGATCCGGGCACAGATACGCAGTATTTT.

Only one count was recorded for this clonotype. V is TRBV5-1 and J is TRBJ2-1; D is unclear. The V gene lost 5 bases and the J gene lost 6 bases, with 15 bases spanning the gap. CDR1 SGHRS and CDR2 YFSETQ come from the germline V gene. The CDR3 length is 14 residues. CDR3 nucleotide sequence: TGCGCCAGCAGTCCGGGCCTCTTTCCCAATGAGCAGTTCTTC. Amino acid sequence: CASSPGLFPNEQFF.

This sequence joins TRBV6-2 or TRBV6-3 and TRBJ1-5; no firm D call. CDR3 length: 12 amino acids. Germline CDR1 reads MNHEY; CDR2 reads SVGEGT. Trimming stripped 2 bases from V and 9 bases from J, with 8 bases between. The CDR3 is CASSYDMTPQHF. The CDR3 region has the DNA TGTGCCAGCAGTTACGATATGACGCCCCAGCATTTT.

This clonotype was seen a few times. CDR3 region: CASSVAGYGYTF. The CDR3 DNA sequence: TGTGCCAGCAGCGTAGCTGGTTATGGCTACACCTTC. The chain employs TRBV9 and TRBJ1-2, with D unclear. The V end lost 0 bases, the J end lost 5 bases, and 5 bases lay between the germline ends. The CDR3 spans 12 residues. The germline V gene has CDR1 SGDLS and CDR2 YYNGEE.

This clonotype has a handful of counts. The chain has TRBV7-9 and TRBJ2-4; D possibly uses TRBD1 or TRBD2 (5 bases each). The CDR3 sequence is 14 residues long. CDR1 is SEHNR, CDR2 FQNEAQ, per germline (reference sequence). Trimming removed 2 bases at V and 8 bases at J, with 13 bases between. The DNA of the CDR3 is TGTGCCAGCAGCTTAACGGGACCGGGTGACATTCAGTACTTC. Translated, it gives CASSLTGPGDIQYF.

This clonotype has only a few counts. This chain joins TRBV24-1 and TRBJ2-5; D is undetermined. This CDR3 comprises 14 residues. The germline CDR1 and CDR2 sequences are KGHDR and SFDVKD. V shed 6 bases and J shed 5 bases, with 15 bases lying between them. The CDR3 loop is CATSRPDAIETQYF. CDR3 DNA: TGTGCCACCAGTAGGCCCGATGCTATTGAGACCCAGTACTTC.

This clonotype was picked up many times. The V and J genes are TRBV6-5 and TRBJ2-7; no definite D call. V shed 0 bases and J shed 5 bases, with 11 bases lying between them. The length of the CDR3 is 14 residues. The germline gives CDR1 MNHEY, CDR2 SVGAGI. CDR3 loop: CASSYSLDTNEQYF. CDR3 coding DNA: TGTGCCAGCAGTTACTCTTTAGATACCAACGAGCAGTACTTC.

V and J are TRBV9 and TRBJ2-6; no clear D. Germline V gene data show CDR1 as SGDLS and CDR2 as YYNGEE. The CDR3 is 14 residues long. V lost 10 bases, J lost 0 bases, and 11 bases lay in between. Here the CDR3 DNA reads TGTGCCTCGACCCCGGGCTCTGGGGCCAACGTCCTGACTTTC. Translating gives CASTPGSGANVLTF.

This clonotype was detected only a few times. The chain carries TRBV5-1 and TRBJ1-3, with D hard to call. Trimming cost V 0 bases and J 1 base, with 8 bases left between them. Germline V gene data show CDR1 as SGHRS and CDR2 as YFSETQ. CDR3 length: 15 residues. The CDR3 is CASSLEAGSGNTIYF. The CDR3 DNA sequence: TGCGCCAGCAGCTTGGAAGCGGGATCTGGAAACACCATATATTTT.

This clonotype has only a few counts. V and J are TRBV7-3 and TRBJ2-1, with 8 bases lining up with TRBD2. This CDR3 comprises 13 residues. After removal of 5 bases from V and 8 bases from J, the junction contained 5 bases not matched to a gene. Germline CDR1 is SGHTA and CDR2 is FQGTGA. The CDR3: CASSPSGLDEQFF. The CDR3 nucleotides are TGTGCCAGCAGCCCCTCGGGACTAGATGAGCAGTTCTTC.

The sample holds a few counts of this clonotype. The rearrangement uses TRBV3-1 and TRBJ2-3; 8 nucleotides line up with TRBD2. V was pared by 1 base and J by 3 bases, with 6 bases of the junction left unmatched. The length of the CDR3 is 16 residues. The germline V gene has CDR1 LGHDT and CDR2 YNNKEL (reference sequence). CDR3 sequence (DNA): TGTGCCAGCAGCCAAGTACGGGGGGGCCGGACAGATACGCAGTATTTT. Translation: CASSQVRGGRTDTQYF.

The chain employs TRBV7-6 and TRBJ2-5, with TRBD2 matching over 15 bases. The CDR3 runs to 17 residues. V shed 3 bases and J 4 bases; nucleotides not matched to a gene: 6. In germline, CDR1 is SGHVS, CDR2 FNYEAQ. The CDR3 DNA follows: TGTGCCAGCAGCTTGAAAGGACTAGCGGGGGGGCCAGAGACCCAGTACTTC. Translation: CASSLKGLAGGPETQYF.

This clonotype has just a few counts. The chain links TRBV25-1 to TRBJ1-1; 7 nucleotides agree with TRBD1. The ends lost 5 bases at V and 4 bases at J; junction bases unmatched: 10. In germline, CDR1 is MGHDK, CDR2 SYGVNS. The CDR3 sequence is 15 residues long. CDR3 loop: CASSSRGGASTEAFF. The CDR3 bases are TGTGCCAGCAGTTCGAGAGGGGGCGCGAGCACTGAAGCTTTCTTT.